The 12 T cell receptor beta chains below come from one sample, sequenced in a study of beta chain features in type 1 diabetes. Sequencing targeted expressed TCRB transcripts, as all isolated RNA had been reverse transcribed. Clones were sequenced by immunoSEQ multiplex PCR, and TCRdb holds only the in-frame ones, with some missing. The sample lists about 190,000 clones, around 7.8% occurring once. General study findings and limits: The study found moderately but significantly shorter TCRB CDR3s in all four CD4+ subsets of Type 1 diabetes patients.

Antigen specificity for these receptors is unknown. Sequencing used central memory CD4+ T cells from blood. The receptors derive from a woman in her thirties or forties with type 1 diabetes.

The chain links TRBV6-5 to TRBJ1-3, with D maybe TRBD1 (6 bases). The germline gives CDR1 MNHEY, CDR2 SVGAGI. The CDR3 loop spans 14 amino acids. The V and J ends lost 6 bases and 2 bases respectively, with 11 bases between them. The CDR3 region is CASSIGQTGNTIYF. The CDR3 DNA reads TGTGCCAGCAGCATAGGACAGACTGGAAACACCATATATTTT.

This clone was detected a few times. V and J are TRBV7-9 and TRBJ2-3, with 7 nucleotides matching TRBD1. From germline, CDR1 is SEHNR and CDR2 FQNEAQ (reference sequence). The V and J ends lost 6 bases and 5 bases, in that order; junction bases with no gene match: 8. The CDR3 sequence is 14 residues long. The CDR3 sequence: CASSSTGEGDTQYF. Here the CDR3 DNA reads TGTGCCAGCAGTTCAACAGGGGAAGGAGATACGCAGTATTTT.

As DNA, the CDR3 is TGTGCCAGCAGCCAAGATCTATGGACAGGGGGTGAAGCTTTCTTT. Translated: CASSQDLWTGGEAFF. The V call is TRBV4-2, the J call TRBJ1-1; 10 bases fit TRBD1. The V gene's germline CDR1 is LGHNA and CDR2 YNFKEQ. CDR3 length equals 15 residues. V trimming: 0 bases; J trimming: 7 bases; junction bases outside the gene matches: 5.

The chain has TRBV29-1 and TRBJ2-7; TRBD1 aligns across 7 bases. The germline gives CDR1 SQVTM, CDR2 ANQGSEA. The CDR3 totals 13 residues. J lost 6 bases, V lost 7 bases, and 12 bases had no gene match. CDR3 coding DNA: TGCAGCGGTTCCCCAGACAGGGATGGCGAGCAGTACTTC. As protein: CSGSPDRDGEQYF.

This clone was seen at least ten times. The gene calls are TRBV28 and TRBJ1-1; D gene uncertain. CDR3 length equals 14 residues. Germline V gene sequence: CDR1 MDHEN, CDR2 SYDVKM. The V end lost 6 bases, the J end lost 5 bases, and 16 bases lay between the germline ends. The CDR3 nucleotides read TGTGCCAGCAGCTCCCCCGCGGGTGAAACTGAAGCTTTCTTT. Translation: CASSSPAGETEAFF.

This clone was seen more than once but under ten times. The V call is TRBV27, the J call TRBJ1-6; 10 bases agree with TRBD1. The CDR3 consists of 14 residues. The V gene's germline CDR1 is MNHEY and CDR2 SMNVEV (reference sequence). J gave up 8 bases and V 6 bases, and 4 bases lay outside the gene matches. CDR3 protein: CASRTGGQDSPLHF. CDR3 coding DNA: TGTGCCAGCAGGACAGGGGGCCAGGATTCACCCCTCCACTTT.

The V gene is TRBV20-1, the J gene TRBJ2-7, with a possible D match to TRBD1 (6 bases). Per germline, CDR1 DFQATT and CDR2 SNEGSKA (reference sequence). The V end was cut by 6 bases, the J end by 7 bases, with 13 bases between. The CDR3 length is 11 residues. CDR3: CSAEGTREQYF. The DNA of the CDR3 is TGCAGTGCCGAGGGGACAAGGGAGCAGTACTTC.

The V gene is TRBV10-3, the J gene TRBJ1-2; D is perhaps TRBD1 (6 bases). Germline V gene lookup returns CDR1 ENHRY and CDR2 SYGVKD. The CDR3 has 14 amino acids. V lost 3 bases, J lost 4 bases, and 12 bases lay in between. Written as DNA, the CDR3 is TGTGCCATCAGTGAAACAGGGTCGGGCTATGGCTACACCTTC. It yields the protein CAISETGSGYGYTF.

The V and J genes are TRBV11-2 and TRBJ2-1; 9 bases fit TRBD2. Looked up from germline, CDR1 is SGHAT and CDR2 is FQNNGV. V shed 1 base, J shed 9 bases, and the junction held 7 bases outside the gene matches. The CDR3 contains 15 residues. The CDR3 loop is CASSLVVAGVFEQFF. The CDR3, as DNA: TGTGCCAGCAGCTTAGTAGTAGCGGGAGTTTTTGAGCAGTTCTTC.

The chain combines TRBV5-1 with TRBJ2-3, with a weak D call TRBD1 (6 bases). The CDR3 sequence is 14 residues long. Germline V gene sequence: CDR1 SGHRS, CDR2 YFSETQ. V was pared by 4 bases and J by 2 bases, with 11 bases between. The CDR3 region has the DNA TGCGCCAGCAGCCCGGACAGCTACACAGATACGCAGTATTTT. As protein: CASSPDSYTDTQYF.

The CDR3 DNA reads as TGTGCCAGCAGTTACCCAGGGGAGGGCGAGCAGTACTTC. Translation: CASSYPGEGEQYF. This chain uses TRBV28 with TRBJ2-7; possibly TRBD2 for D (7 bases). Germline assignment: CDR1 MDHEN and CDR2 SYDVKM. This CDR3 has 13 amino acids. Between the trimmed V and J ends, which lost 4 bases and 6 bases, there was a span of 13 bases. The variable domain in full, with the rest retrieved from reference TRBV28 and TRBJ2-7, is DVKVTQSSRYLVKRTGEKVFLECVQDMDHENMFWYRQDPGLGLRLIYFSYDVKMKEKGDIPEGYSVSREKKERFSLILESASTNQTSMYLCASSYPGEGEQYFGPGTRLTVT.

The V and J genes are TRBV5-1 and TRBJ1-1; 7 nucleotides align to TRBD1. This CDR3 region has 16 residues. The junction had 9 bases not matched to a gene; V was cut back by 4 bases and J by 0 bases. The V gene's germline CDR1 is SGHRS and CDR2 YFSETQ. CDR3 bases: TGCGCCAGCAGCAACCAGCCGGGACAGATGAACACTGAAGCTTTCTTT. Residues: CASSNQPGQMNTEAFF.